This paragraph covers one TCR beta chain sequence. Its antigen is unknown. Treatment: approximately 9-day PBMC culture with coronavirus spike peptide pools or control peptides (ViraFEST assay). This entry belongs to a study of vaccination and CD4 T cells after COVID-19. Turning to the study itself: Sampling that followed vaccination took place a median approximately 72 days after dose two, within a range of 14 to 241.

The CDR3 totals 15 residues. V was pared by 7 bases and J by 9 bases, with 12 bases of the junction left unmatched. The germline V gene has CDR1 SGHTA and CDR2 FQGTGA. An Oncomine TCR Beta short-read assay was used to sequence the DNA from cultured CD4+ T cells. Genomic DNA was extracted from cultured CD4+ T cells. TCRdb re-called the PCR reads through MiXCR, storing one row per CDR3 protein. In the table there are around 18,000 distinct CDR3 sequences, less than 45% of which are singletons. The receptor's source is a human donor who received a COVID-19 vaccine. The genes are TRBV7-3 and TRBJ1-6; 7 bases match TRBD1. The material sequenced was CD4+ T cells from blood, cultured in vitro, taken before SARS-CoV-2 vaccination. CDR3: CASNLRKTGTSPLHF. DNA for the CDR3: TGTGCCAGCAACTTGAGGAAGACAGGGACTTCACCCCTCCACTTT.